This TCR beta chain was sequenced in a study of blood T cell repertoires in COVID-19. For the study at large: The study drew acute and convalescent COVID-19 samples from the United States, Italy and Spain. In each case, the material was cDNA or gDNA derived from T cells, B-cell-depleted T cells, or PBMCs.

The CDR3 is 17 residues long. The V and J ends lost 3 bases and 0 bases respectively, with 15 bases between them. From germline, CDR1 is LGHNA and CDR2 YNFKEQ. Each participant's cohort was designated according to participant-reported clinical history. Cohort 3 recovery required two negative PCRs, clearance, or symptom resolution. The protocol was immunoSEQ multiplex PCR, while the TCRdb copy is restricted to in-frame clones and leaves out a portion. The sample holds approximately 230,000 clones, 70% to 90% seen once. This TCR came from a man aged 18 to 29 who had recovered from COVID-19. Sequencing was carried out using PBMCs or T cells enriched from blood (not recorded which). The V call is TRBV4-2, the J call TRBJ2-1, with D perhaps TRBD2 (6 bases). CDR3 protein: CASSHRRDSSSYNEQFF. CDR3 bases: TGTGCCAGCAGCCACAGGCGGGACTCCAGCTCCTACAATGAGCAGTTCTTC.